This is a list of T cell receptor beta chains from one sample in a study of circulating and synovial CD4+ cells in juvenile arthritis. Method: immunoSEQ multiplex PCR; TCRdb's copy keeps in-frame clones and lacks some. The repertoire has about 36,000 clones, approximately 93% of them found once; the top ten carry approximately 0.7%. Sequences were obtained from CD4+ T cells from blood. These receptors were taken from a human donor with juvenile idiopathic arthritis. The CDR3 runs from the conserved cysteine through the conserved F or W. The D gene is left open where the match is weak. Clone size is shown for a subset of rows, as once, few, many or a class of expanded clone.

j_gene: TRBJ2-7
v_gene: TRBV27
d_gene: TRBD1
abundance: .
CDR3aa: CASSWRTGAADEQYF
CDR3nt: TGTGCCAGCAGCTGGAGGACAGGGGCGGCGGACGAGCAGTACTTC

j_gene: TRBJ1-5
v_gene: TRBV7-2
d_gene: .
abundance: .
CDR3aa: CASSLAQAGNQPQHF
CDR3nt: TGTGCCAGCAGCTTAGCGCAGGCCGGCAATCAGCCCCAGCATTTT

j_gene: TRBJ2-7
v_gene: TRBV7-3
d_gene: TRBD1
abundance: .
CDR3aa: CASSFGTGPYEQYF
CDR3nt: TGTGCCAGCAGCTTTGGGACAGGCCCCTACGAGCAGTACTTC

j_gene: TRBJ2-1
v_gene: TRBV4-3
d_gene: .
abundance: .
CDR3aa: CASSQRRGIRGRRNEQFF
CDR3nt: TGCGCCAGCAGCCAAAGAAGGGGGATCAGGGGAAGAAGAAATGAGCAGTTCTTC

j_gene: TRBJ1-1
v_gene: TRBV27
d_gene: TRBD1
abundance: .
CDR3aa: CASKGAMNTEAFF
CDR3nt: TGTGCCAGCAAGGGGGCCATGAACACTGAAGCTTTCTTT

j_gene: TRBJ2-5
v_gene: TRBV5-4
d_gene: TRBD2
abundance: once
CDR3aa: CASSLGGGARETQYF
CDR3nt: TGTGCCAGCAGCTTGGGCGGGGGGGCCCGAGAGACCCAGTACTTC

j_gene: TRBJ2-7
v_gene: TRBV19
d_gene: TRBD1
abundance: once
CDR3aa: CASSMGQEYSYEQYF
CDR3nt: TGTGCCAGTAGTATGGGACAGGAATACTCCTACGAGCAGTACTTC

j_gene: TRBJ2-1
v_gene: TRBV5-4
d_gene: TRBD2
abundance: .
CDR3aa: CASSPRLAGANEQFF
CDR3nt: TGTGCCAGCAGCCCACGACTAGCGGGGGCCAATGAGCAGTTCTTC

j_gene: TRBJ2-7
v_gene: TRBV6-1
d_gene: .
abundance: .
CDR3aa: CASSDGGTPFYEQYF
CDR3nt: TGTGCCAGCAGTGATGGGGGGACTCCTTTCTACGAGCAGTACTTC

j_gene: TRBJ2-7
v_gene: TRBV14
d_gene: .
abundance: .
CDR3aa: CASSQDRVGSHEQYF
CDR3nt: TGTGCCAGCAGCCAAGATCGGGTTGGATCCCACGAGCAGTACTTC

j_gene: TRBJ1-1
v_gene: TRBV5-4
d_gene: TRBD1
abundance: .
CDR3aa: CASSPMTGAFRNTEAFF
CDR3nt: TGTGCCAGCAGCCCGATGACAGGGGCGTTCAGGAACACTGAAGCTTTCTTT

j_gene: TRBJ2-7
v_gene: TRBV7-6
d_gene: .
abundance: .
CDR3aa: CASSPIGQSSEQYF
CDR3nt: TGTGCCAGCAGCCCGATAGGACAGAGTAGCGAGCAGTACTTC

j_gene: TRBJ1-2
v_gene: TRBV27
d_gene: .
abundance: once
CDR3aa: CASSFAGKHYGYTF
CDR3nt: TGTGCCAGCAGTTTCGCGGGGAAACACTATGGCTACACCTTC

j_gene: TRBJ1-1
v_gene: TRBV6-1
d_gene: .
abundance: .
CDR3aa: CASTISQDTEAFF
CDR3nt: TGTGCCAGCACGATAAGTCAGGACACTGAAGCTTTCTTT

j_gene: TRBJ2-3
v_gene: TRBV27
d_gene: TRBD2
abundance: .
CDR3aa: CASSLSGGLDTQYF
CDR3nt: TGTGCCAGCAGTTTATCGGGAGGGCTGGATACGCAGTATTTT

j_gene: TRBJ1-4
v_gene: TRBV7-2
d_gene: .
abundance: .
CDR3aa: CASSLGGGAGEKLFF
CDR3nt: TGTGCCAGCAGCTTAGGTGGGGGGGCTGGAGAAAAACTGTTTTTT

j_gene: TRBJ2-7
v_gene: TRBV19
d_gene: .
abundance: .
CDR3aa: CASSTQGGSYEQYF
CDR3nt: TGTGCCAGTAGTACCCAAGGCGGGTCCTACGAGCAGTACTTC

j_gene: TRBJ1-1
v_gene: TRBV27
d_gene: .
abundance: .
CDR3aa: CASSVARGGVNTEAFF
CDR3nt: TGTGCCAGCTCAGTGGCCAGGGGAGGGGTAAACACTGAAGCTTTCTTT

j_gene: TRBJ1-6
v_gene: TRBV25-1
d_gene: TRBD1
abundance: .
CDR3aa: CASSGTVQGYSPLHF
CDR3nt: TGTGCCAGCAGTGGTACCGTACAGGGGTACTCACCCCTCCACTTT

j_gene: TRBJ2-5
v_gene: TRBV15
d_gene: TRBD2
abundance: .
CDR3aa: CATSIDGGYPRTQYF
CDR3nt: TGTGCCACCAGCATCGACGGGGGGTACCCCAGGACCCAGTACTTC

j_gene: TRBJ2-6
v_gene: TRBV7-2
d_gene: .
abundance: once
CDR3aa: CASSLWRGSGANVLTF
CDR3nt: TGTGCCAGCAGCTTGTGGCGGGGTTCTGGGGCCAACGTCCTGACTTTC

j_gene: TRBJ2-3
v_gene: TRBV27
d_gene: .
abundance: .
CDR3aa: CASIDRITDTQYF
CDR3nt: TGTGCCAGCATTGACAGAATAACAGATACGCAGTATTTT

j_gene: TRBJ1-6
v_gene: TRBV5-4
d_gene: .
abundance: .
CDR3aa: CASSWGGASSYNSPLHF
CDR3nt: TGTGCCAGCAGCTGGGGGGGGGCCAGCTCCTATAATTCCCCCCTCCACTTT

j_gene: TRBJ2-5
v_gene: TRBV7-9
d_gene: TRBD2
abundance: .
CDR3aa: CASTYSGVGETQYF
CDR3nt: TGTGCCAGCACCTATAGCGGGGTAGGGGAGACCCAGTACTTC

j_gene: TRBJ1-2
v_gene: TRBV6-1
d_gene: .
abundance: .
CDR3aa: CASSELGFNYGYTF
CDR3nt: TGTGCCAGCAGTGAACTAGGTTTTAACTATGGCTACACCTTC

j_gene: TRBJ1-4
v_gene: TRBV5-1
d_gene: TRBD1
abundance: .
CDR3aa: CASSLPGQGREKLFF
CDR3nt: TGCGCCAGCAGCTTGCCGGGACAGGGGCGGGAAAAACTGTTTTTT

j_gene: TRBJ1-6
v_gene: TRBV2
d_gene: .
abundance: .
CDR3aa: CASRLQGYLYNSPLHF
CDR3nt: TGTGCCAGCAGGTTACAGGGTTATCTCTATAATTCACCCCTCCACTTT

j_gene: TRBJ2-4
v_gene: TRBV21-1
d_gene: .
abundance: .
CDR3aa: CASKTGICQYF
CDR3nt: TGTGCCAGCAAAACAGGGATATGTCAGTACTTC

j_gene: TRBJ1-1
v_gene: TRBV19
d_gene: .
abundance: once
CDR3aa: CASIKGVGDTEAFF
CDR3nt: TGTGCCAGCATCAAGGGGGTTGGGGACACTGAAGCTTTCTTT

j_gene: TRBJ2-1
v_gene: TRBV29-1
d_gene: TRBD2
abundance: .
CDR3aa: CSVGGGIYNEQFF
CDR3nt: TGCAGCGTTGGGGGGGGGATCTACAATGAGCAGTTCTTC

j_gene: TRBJ1-1
v_gene: TRBV7-9
d_gene: .
abundance: .
CDR3aa: CASSLAGQGRAFF
CDR3nt: TGTGCCAGCAGCTTAGCGGGGCAGGGGCGAGCTTTCTTT

j_gene: TRBJ1-1
v_gene: TRBV5-1
d_gene: .
abundance: .
CDR3aa: CASSLAASDTEAFF
CDR3nt: TGCGCCAGCAGCTTGGCCGCCTCGGACACCGAAGCTTTCTTT

j_gene: TRBJ1-2
v_gene: TRBV6-1
d_gene: TRBD1
abundance: .
CDR3aa: CASSVGTGTGRARYTF
CDR3nt: TGTGCCAGCAGTGTTGGGACCGGGACAGGGAGAGCGCGCTACACCTTC

j_gene: TRBJ1-2
v_gene: TRBV11-1
d_gene: TRBD1
abundance: .
CDR3aa: CASSLATTGGTYGYTF
CDR3nt: TGTGCCAGCAGCTTAGCCACGACAGGGGGCACCTATGGCTACACCTTC

j_gene: TRBJ2-2
v_gene: TRBV5-1
d_gene: TRBD1
abundance: .
CDR3aa: CASSLGRGPLKAGELFF
CDR3nt: TGCGCCAGCAGCTTGGGCAGGGGGCCTTTGAAGGCCGGGGAGCTGTTTTTT

j_gene: TRBJ1-2
v_gene: TRBV5-8
d_gene: .
abundance: once
CDR3aa: CASSSTSTATLNYGYTF
CDR3nt: TGTGCCAGCAGCTCTACCTCGACAGCGACCCTCAACTATGGCTACACCTTC